Listed here is a single T cell receptor (beta chain). These data originate in a study of blood T cell repertoires in COVID-19. Looking at the study overall: COVID-19 samples, acute and convalescent, were from the United States, Italy and Spain. T cells, B-cell-depleted T cells, or PBMCs provided the cDNA or gDNA that served as material.

In the authors' methods: Quantification of nucleated cells was approximated via reference gene primer amplification. Assay: immunoSEQ multiplex PCR; the TCRdb copy retains only in-frame clones and omits some. D and trimming were read from the DNA, whereas the V and J calls and clone size are those reported in that table. The sample yields 65,000 to 85,000 clones, around nine tenths seen once. This sequence originates from a human donor in a cohort sampled during active COVID-19. Sequencing was done on a sample of peripheral blood.

CDR3 sequence (DNA): TGTGCCAGCAGCTTAGGACCTCGACGGGGTCGGAGCACTGAAGCTTTCTTT. Amino acid sequence: CASSLGPRRGRSTEAFF. J is TRBJ1-1 and V is TRBV7-6; D unresolved. There are 17 residues in the CDR3. V gave up 1 base and J gave up 4 bases, with 19 bases separating them. CDR1 is SGHVS and CDR2 is FNYEAQ in the germline V gene.